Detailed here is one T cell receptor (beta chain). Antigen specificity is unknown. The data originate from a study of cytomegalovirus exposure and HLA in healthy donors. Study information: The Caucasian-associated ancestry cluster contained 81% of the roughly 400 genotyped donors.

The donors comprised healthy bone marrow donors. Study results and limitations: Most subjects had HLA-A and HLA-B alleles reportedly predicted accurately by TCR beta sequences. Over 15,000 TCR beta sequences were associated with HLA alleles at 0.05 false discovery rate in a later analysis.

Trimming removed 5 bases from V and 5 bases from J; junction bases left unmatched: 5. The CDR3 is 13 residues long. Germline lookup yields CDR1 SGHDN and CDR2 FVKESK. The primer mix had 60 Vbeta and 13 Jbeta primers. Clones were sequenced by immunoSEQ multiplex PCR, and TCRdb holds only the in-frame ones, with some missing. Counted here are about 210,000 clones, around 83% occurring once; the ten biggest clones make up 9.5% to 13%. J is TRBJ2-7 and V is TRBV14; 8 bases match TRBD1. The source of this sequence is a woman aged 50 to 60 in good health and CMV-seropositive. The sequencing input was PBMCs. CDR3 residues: CASSLQGGDEQYF. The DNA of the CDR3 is TGTGCCAGCAGCTTACAGGGGGGCGACGAGCAGTACTTC. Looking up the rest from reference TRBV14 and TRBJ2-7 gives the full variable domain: EAGVTQFPSHSVIEKGQTVTLRCDPISGHDNLYWYRRVMGKEIKFLLHFVKESKQDESGMPNNRFLAERTGGTYSTLKVQPAELEDSGVYFCASSLQGGDEQYFGPGTRLTVT.